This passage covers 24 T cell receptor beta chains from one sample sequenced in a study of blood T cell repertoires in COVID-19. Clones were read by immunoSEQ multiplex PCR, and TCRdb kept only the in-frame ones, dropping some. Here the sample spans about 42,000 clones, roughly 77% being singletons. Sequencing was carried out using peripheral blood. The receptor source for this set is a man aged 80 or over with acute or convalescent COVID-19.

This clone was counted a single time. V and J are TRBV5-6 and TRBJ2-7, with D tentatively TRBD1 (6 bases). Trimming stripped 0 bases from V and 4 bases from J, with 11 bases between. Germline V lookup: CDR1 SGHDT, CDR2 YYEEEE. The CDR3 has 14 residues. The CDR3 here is CASSLDRAPYEQYF. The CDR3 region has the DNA TGTGCCAGCAGCTTGGACAGGGCGCCTTACGAGCAGTACTTC.

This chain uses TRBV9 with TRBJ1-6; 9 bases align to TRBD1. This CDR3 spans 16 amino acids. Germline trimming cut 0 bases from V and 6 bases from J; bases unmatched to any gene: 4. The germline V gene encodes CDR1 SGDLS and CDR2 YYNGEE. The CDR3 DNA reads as TGTGCCAGCAGCGTAGAGGTGACAGGGGGTAATTCACCCCTCCACTTT. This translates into CASSVEVTGGNSPLHF.

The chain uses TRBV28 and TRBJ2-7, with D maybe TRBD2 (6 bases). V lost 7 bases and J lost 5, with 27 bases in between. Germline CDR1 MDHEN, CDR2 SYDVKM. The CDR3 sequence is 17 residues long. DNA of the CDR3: TGTGCCAGCAAGGTAGCGGCCGTCGGGGCCCTAAGAGACGAGCAGTACTTC. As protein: CASKVAAVGALRDEQYF. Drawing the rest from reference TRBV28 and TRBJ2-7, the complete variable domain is DVKVTQSSRYLVKRTGEKVFLECVQDMDHENMFWYRQDPGLGLRLIYFSYDVKMKEKGDIPEGYSVSREKKERFSLILESASTNQTSMYLCASKVAAVGALRDEQYFGPGTRLTVT.

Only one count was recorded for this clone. For the CDR3, the DNA is TGTGCCAGCAGCTCGGGACAGGGGTTTCGCTACACCTTC. It specifies CASSSGQGFRYTF. The chain employs TRBV7-9 and TRBJ1-2; 10 nucleotides line up with TRBD1. The CDR3 loop spans 13 amino acids. With 4 bases clipped from V and 9 bases from J, the junction kept 5 bases outside the gene matches. Looked up from germline, CDR1 is SEHNR and CDR2 is FQNEAQ (reference sequence).

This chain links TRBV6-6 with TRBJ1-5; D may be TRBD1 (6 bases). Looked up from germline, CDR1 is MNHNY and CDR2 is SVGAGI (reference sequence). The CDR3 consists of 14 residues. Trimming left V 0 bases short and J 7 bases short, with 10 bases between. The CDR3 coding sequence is TGTGCCAGCAGTTACTCAGCGGGGGGCCAGCCCCAGCATTTT. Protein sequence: CASSYSAGGQPQHF.

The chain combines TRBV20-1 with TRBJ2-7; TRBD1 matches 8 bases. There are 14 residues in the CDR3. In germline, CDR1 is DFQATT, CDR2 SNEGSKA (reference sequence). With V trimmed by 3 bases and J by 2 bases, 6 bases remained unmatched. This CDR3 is CSASRQGTTYEQYF. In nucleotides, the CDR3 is TGCAGTGCTAGTAGACAGGGGACAACCTACGAGCAGTACTTC.

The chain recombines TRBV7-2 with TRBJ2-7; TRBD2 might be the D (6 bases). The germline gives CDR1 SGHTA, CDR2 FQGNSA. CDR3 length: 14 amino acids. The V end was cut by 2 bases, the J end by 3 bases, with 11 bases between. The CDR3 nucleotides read TGTGCCAGCAGCTTACGAGGACTACACTACGAGCAGTACTTC. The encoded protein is CASSLRGLHYEQYF.

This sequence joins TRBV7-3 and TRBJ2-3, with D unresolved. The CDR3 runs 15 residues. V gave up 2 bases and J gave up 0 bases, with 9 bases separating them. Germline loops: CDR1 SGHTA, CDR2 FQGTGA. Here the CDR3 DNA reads TGTGCCAGCAGCTTACTGGCGGTGAGCACAGATACGCAGTATTTT. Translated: CASSLLAVSTDTQYF. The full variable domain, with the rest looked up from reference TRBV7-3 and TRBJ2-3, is GAGVSQTPSNKVTEKGKYVELRCDPISGHTALYWYRQSLGQGPEFLIYFQGTGAADDSGLPNDRFFAVRPEGSVSTLKIQRTERGDSAVYLCASSLLAVSTDTQYFGPGTRLTVL.

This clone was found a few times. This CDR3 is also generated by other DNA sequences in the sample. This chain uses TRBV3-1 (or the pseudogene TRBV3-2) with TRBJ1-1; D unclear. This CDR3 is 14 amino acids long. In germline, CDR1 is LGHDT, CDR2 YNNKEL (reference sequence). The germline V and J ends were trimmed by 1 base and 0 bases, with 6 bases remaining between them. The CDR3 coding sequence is TGTGCCAGCAGCCAAGGAACGGTGAACACTGAAGCTTTCTTT. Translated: CASSQGTVNTEAFF.

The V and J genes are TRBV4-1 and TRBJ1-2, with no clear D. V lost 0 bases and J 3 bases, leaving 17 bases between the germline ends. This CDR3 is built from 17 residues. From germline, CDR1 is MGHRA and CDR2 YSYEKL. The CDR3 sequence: CASSQDLSGMGYYGYTF. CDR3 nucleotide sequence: TGCGCCAGCAGCCAAGATCTTAGCGGGATGGGGTACTATGGCTACACCTTC.

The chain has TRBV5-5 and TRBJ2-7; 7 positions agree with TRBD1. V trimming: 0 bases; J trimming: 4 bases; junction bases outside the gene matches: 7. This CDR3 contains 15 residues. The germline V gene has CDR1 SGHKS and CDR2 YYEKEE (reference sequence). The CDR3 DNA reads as TGTGCCAGCAGCTTGGCGGCAGGGGGAAGGTACGAGCAGTACTTC. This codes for CASSLAAGGRYEQYF.

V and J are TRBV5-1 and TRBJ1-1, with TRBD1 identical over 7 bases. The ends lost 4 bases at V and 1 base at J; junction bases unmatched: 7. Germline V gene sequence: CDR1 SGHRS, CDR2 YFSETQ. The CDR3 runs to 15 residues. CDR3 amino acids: CASSPRQGRNTEAFF. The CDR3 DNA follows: TGCGCCAGCAGCCCGCGACAGGGACGGAACACTGAAGCTTTCTTT.

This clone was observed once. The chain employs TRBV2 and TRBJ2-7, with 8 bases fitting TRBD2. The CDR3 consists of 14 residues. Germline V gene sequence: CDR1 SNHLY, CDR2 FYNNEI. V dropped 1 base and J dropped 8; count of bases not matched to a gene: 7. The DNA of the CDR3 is TGTGCCAGCAGTGAAGTAGCGGGAAGATACAAGCAGTACTTC. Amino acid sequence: CASSEVAGRYKQYF.

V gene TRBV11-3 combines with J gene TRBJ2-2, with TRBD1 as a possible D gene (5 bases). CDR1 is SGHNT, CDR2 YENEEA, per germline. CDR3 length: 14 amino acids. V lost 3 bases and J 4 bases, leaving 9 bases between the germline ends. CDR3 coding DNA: TGTGCCAGCAGCTTTTCAGGGCTCACCGGGGAGCTGTTTTTT. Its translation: CASSFSGLTGELFF. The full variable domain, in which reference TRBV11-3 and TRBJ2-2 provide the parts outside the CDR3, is EAGVVQSPRYKIIEKKQPVAFWCNPISGHNTLYWYLQNLGQGPELLIRYENEEAVDDSQLPKDRFSAERLKGVDSTLKIQPAELGDSAVYLCASSFSGLTGELFFGEGSRLTVL.

CDR3 protein: CASRSLSREWGTDTQYF. The CDR3 DNA reads TGTGCCAGCAGATCCCTCTCGCGGGAGTGGGGCACAGATACGCAGTATTTT. This chain uses TRBV27 with TRBJ2-3; 7 bases agree with TRBD2. Losses at the gene ends were 6 bases for V and 1 base for J; bases not matched to a gene: 13. This CDR3 has 17 residues. From germline, CDR1 is MNHEY and CDR2 SMNVEV (reference sequence).

This chain's CDR3 is CASRAPGHTDTQYF. CDR3 DNA sequence: TGTGCCAGCAGGGCGCCAGGTCACACAGATACGCAGTATTTT. The chain carries TRBV7-3 and TRBJ2-3, with D uncertain. The length of the CDR3 is 14 residues. Trimming shortened V by 6 bases and J by 2 bases, and 12 bases separated the two germline ends. Germline V lookup: CDR1 SGHTA, CDR2 FQGTGA.

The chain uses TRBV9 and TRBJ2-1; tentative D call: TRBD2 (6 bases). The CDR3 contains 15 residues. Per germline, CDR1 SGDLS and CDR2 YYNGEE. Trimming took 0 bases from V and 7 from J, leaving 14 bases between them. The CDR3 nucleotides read TGTGCCAGCAGCGTAGTCGCGACTAGGCGGAATGAGCAGTTCTTC. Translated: CASSVVATRRNEQFF.

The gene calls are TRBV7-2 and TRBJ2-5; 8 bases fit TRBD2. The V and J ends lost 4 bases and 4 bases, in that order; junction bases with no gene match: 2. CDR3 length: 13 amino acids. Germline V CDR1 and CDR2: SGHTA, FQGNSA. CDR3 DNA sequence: TGTGCCAGCAGCTATACTAGCGGAGAGACCCAGTACTTC. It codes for CASSYTSGETQYF.

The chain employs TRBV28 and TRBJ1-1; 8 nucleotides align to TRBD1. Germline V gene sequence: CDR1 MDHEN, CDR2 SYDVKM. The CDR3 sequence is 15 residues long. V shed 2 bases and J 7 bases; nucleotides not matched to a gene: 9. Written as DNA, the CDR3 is TGTGCCAGCAGTTTACTGGGACAGGTCTTAAGTGAAGCTTTCTTT. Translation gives CASSLLGQVLSEAFF.

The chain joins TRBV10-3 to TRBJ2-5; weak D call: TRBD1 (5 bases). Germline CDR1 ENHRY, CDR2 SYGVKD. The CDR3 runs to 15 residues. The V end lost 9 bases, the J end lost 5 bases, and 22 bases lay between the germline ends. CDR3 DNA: TGTGCCATTTCGGTTCAGGGAAACTCGCGGGAGACCCAGTACTTC. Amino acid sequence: CAISVQGNSRETQYF.

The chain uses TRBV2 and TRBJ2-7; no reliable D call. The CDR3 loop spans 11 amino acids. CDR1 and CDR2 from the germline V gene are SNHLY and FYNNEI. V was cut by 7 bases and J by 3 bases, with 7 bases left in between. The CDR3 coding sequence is TGTGCCAGCAAGGAGAACTACGAGCAGTACTTC. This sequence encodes CASKENYEQYF. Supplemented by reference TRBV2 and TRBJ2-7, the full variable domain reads EPEVTQTPSHQVTQMGQEVILRCVPISNHLYFYWYRQILGQKVEFLVSFYNNEISEKSEIFDDQFSVERPDGSNFTLKIRSTKLEDSAMYFCASKENYEQYFGPGTRLTVT.

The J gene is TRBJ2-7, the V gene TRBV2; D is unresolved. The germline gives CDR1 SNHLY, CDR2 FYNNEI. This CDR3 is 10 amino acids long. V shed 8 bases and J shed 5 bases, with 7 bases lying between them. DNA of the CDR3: TGTGCCAGCGTAGCTGACGAGCAGTACTTC. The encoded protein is CASVADEQYF. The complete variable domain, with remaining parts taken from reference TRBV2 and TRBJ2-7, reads EPEVTQTPSHQVTQMGQEVILRCVPISNHLYFYWYRQILGQKVEFLVSFYNNEISEKSEIFDDQFSVERPDGSNFTLKIRSTKLEDSAMYFCASVADEQYFGPGTRLTVT.

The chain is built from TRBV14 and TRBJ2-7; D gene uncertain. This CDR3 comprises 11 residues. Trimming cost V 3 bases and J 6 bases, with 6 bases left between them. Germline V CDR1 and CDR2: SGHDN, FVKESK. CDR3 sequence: CASSHYAEQYF. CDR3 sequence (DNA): TGTGCCAGCAGCCACTACGCCGAGCAGTACTTC.

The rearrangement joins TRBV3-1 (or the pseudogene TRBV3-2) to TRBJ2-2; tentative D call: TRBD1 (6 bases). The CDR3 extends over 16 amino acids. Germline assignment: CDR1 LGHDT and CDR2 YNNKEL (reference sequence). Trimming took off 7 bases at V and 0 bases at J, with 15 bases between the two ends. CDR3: CASTRTTGANTGELFF. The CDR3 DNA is TGTGCCAGCACCCGAACGACAGGAGCGAACACCGGGGAGCTGTTTTTT.